These 3 T cell receptor beta chains came from one sample sequenced in a study of tumor-infiltrating lymphocytes in localized non-small cell lung cancer. Assay: immunoSEQ multiplex PCR; the TCRdb copy retains only in-frame clones and omits some. Here the sample spans roughly 24,000 clones, roughly three fifths being singletons. Sequencing was performed on lung tumor tissue. Receptors originate from a human donor with non-small cell lung cancer.

The CDR3 protein is CASSPWDGSYEQYF. The CDR3 DNA sequence: TGTGCCAGCAGCCCATGGGACGGCTCCTACGAGCAGTACTTC. The chain couples TRBV11-2 to TRBJ2-7; the D call may be TRBD1 or TRBD2 (5 bases each). Germline V gene lookup returns CDR1 SGHAT and CDR2 FQNNGV. V lost 5 bases and J lost 0, with 11 bases in between. The CDR3 has 14 residues.

The V and J genes are TRBV2 and TRBJ2-2; perhaps TRBD1 as D (7 bases). Germline V CDR1 and CDR2: SNHLY, FYNNEI. With 7 bases removed from V and 0 bases from J, the gap between germline ends came to 12 bases. The CDR3 totals 15 residues. CDR3 bases: TGTGCCAGCAAGGCGGGACAGTCGAACACCGGGGAGCTGTTTTTT. Translating gives CASKAGQSNTGELFF.

The chain couples TRBV7-6 to TRBJ1-4; possibly TRBD1 for D (5 bases). The CDR3 is 16 amino acids. CDR1 SGHVS and CDR2 FNYEAQ come from the germline V gene. V lost 4 bases, J lost 0 bases, and 12 bases lay in between. The CDR3 loop is CASSSEIGATNEKLFF. DNA for the CDR3: TGTGCCAGCAGCTCGGAAATAGGGGCAACTAATGAAAAACTGTTTTTT. Drawing the rest from reference TRBV7-6 and TRBJ1-4, the complete variable domain is GAGVSQSPRYKVTKRGQDVALRCDPISGHVSLYWYRQALGQGPEFLTYFNYEAQQDKSGLPNDRFSAERPEGSISTLTIQRTEQRDSAMYRCASSSEIGATNEKLFFGSGTQLSVL.